The source of this TCR beta chain is a study of T cell repertoires in cytomegalovirus infection. TCRdb re-analysed the reads in MiXCR, keeping a single row per CDR3 protein. The sample consists of hundreds of thousands of distinct CDR3 sequences, around 35% of them appearing once. About this clonotype itself: The antigen remains undetermined.

Study observations and caveats: HLA-C-restricted CMV-specific TCR beta clonotypes prevailed in the ex vivo response.

The CDR3 is made up of 18 amino acids. V dropped 0 bases and J dropped 1; count of bases not matched to a gene: 9. Germline V gene data show CDR1 as SGHAT and CDR2 as FQNNGV. The chain joins TRBV11-2 to TRBJ2-1, with 7 bases matching TRBD2. The origin of this receptor is a human donor in good health (CMV status not recorded). Some clones in this sample may be carry-over from other donors' samples. The sequencing here drew on cultured PBMCs, taken from culture after CMV antigen stimulation. CDR3 residues: CASSLDPPGLTSYNEQFF. CDR3 in DNA: TGTGCCAGCAGCTTAGACCCACCGGGACTAACGTCCTACAATGAGCAGTTCTTC.